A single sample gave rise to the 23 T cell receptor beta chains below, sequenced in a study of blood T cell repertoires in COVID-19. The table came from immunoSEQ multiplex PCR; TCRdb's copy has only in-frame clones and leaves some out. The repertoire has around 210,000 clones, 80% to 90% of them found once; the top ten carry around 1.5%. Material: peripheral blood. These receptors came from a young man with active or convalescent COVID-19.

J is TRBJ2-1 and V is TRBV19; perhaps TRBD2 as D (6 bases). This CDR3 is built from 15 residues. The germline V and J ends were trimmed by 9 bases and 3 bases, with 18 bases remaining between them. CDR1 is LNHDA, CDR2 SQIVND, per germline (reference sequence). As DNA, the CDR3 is TGTGCCAGCCACCCGACGGGACTTCACTACAATGAGCAGTTCTTC. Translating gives CASHPTGLHYNEQFF.

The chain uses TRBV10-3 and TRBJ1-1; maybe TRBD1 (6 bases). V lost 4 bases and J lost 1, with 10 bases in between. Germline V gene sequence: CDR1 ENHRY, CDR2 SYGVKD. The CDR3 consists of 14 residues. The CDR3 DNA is TGTGCCATCAGTGGCAGGGGCAAGAACACTGAAGCTTTCTTT. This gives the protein CAISGRGKNTEAFF.

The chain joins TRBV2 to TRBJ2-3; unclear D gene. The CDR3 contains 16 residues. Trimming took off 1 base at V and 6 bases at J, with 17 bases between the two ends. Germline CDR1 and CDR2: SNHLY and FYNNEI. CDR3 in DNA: TGTGCCAGCAGTGAAGGGGCCTTCCTCCTGTCGGATACGCAGTATTTT. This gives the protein CASSEGAFLLSDTQYF.

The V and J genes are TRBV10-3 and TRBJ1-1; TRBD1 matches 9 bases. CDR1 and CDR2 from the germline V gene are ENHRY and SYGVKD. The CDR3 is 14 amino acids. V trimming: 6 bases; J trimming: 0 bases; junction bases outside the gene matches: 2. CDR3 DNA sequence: TGTGCCATCAGGGGGACAGGGATGAACACTGAAGCTTTCTTT. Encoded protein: CAIRGTGMNTEAFF.

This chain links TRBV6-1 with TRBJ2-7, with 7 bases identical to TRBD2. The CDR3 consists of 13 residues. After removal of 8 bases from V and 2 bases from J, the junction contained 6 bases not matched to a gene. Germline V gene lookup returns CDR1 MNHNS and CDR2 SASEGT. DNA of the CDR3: TGTGCCAGCGGGGGAGCGGGACCCTACGAGCAGTACTTC. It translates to CASGGAGPYEQYF.

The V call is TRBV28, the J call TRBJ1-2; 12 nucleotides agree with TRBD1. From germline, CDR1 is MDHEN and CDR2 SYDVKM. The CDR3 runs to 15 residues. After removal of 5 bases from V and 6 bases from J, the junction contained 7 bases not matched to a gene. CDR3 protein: CASSPGTGGMNGYTF. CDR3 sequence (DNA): TGTGCCAGCAGTCCGGGGACAGGGGGCATGAATGGCTACACCTTC.

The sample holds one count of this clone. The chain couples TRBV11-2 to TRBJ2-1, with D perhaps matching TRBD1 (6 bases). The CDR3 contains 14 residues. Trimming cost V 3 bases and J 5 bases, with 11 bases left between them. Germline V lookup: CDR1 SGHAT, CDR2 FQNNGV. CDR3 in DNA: TGTGCCAGCAGCTTGGGACGGACAGACAATGAGCAGTTCTTC. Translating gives CASSLGRTDNEQFF.

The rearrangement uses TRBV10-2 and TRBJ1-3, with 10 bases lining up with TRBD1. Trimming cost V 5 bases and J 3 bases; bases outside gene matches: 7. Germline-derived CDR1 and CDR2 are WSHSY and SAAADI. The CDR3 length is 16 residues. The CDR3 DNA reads TGCGCCAGCAGTCCGGGACAGGGGCTAGGTGGAAACACCATATATTTT. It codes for CASSPGQGLGGNTIYF.

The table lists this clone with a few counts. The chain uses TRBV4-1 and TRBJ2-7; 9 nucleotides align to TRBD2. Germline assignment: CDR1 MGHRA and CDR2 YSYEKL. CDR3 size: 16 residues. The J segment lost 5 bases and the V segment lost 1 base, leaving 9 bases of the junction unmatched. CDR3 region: CASSQVMSGRIDEQYF. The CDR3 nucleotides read TGCGCCAGCAGCCAAGTCATGAGCGGGAGGATTGACGAGCAGTACTTC.

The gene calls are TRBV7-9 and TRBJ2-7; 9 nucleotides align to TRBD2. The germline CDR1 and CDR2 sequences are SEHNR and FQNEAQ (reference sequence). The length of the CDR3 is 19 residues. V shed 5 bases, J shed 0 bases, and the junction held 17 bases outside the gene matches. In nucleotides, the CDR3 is TGTGCCAGCAGCCGCGGGGACTCGTATAGCGGGAGCCACTCCTACGAGCAGTACTTC. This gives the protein CASSRGDSYSGSHSYEQYF.

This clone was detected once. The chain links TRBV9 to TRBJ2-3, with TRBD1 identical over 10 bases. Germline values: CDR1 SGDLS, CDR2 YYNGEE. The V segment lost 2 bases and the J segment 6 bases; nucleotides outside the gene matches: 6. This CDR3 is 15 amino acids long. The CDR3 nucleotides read TGTGCCAGCAGCGTTGGGACAGGGGTTGCGGATACGCAGTATTTT. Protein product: CASSVGTGVADTQYF.

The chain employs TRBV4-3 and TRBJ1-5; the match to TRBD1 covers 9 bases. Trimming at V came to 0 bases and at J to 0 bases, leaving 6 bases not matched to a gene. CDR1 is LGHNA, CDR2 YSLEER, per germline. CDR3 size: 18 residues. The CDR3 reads CASSQDGQGRDSNQPQHF. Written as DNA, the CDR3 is TGCGCCAGCAGCCAAGATGGACAGGGGCGTGATAGCAATCAGCCCCAGCATTTT.

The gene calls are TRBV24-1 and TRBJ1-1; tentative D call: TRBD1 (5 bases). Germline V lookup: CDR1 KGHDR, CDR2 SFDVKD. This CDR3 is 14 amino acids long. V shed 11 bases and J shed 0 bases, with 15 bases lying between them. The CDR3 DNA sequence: TGTGCCAGCCGGAAGGGGAAGGTGAACACTGAAGCTTTCTTT. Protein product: CASRKGKVNTEAFF.

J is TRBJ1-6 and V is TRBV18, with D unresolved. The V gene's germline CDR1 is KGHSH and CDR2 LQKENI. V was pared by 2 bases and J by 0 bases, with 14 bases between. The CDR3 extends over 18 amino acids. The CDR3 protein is CASSPFDPGSSYNSPLHF. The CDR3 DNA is TGTGCCAGCTCACCATTCGATCCGGGTAGCTCCTATAATTCACCCCTCCACTTT.

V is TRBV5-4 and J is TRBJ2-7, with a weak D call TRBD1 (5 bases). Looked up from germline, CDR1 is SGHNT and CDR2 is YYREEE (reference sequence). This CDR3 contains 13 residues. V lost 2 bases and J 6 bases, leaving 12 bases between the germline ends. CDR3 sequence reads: CASSFGQGGEQYF. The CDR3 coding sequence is TGTGCCAGCAGCTTCGGTCAGGGCGGCGAGCAGTACTTC.

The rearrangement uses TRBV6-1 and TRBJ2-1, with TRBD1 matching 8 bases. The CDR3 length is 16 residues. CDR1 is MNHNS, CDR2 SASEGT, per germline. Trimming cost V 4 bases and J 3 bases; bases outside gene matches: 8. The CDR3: CASSGEDRALYNEQFF. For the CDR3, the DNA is TGTGCCAGCAGTGGGGAGGACAGGGCGCTCTACAATGAGCAGTTCTTC.

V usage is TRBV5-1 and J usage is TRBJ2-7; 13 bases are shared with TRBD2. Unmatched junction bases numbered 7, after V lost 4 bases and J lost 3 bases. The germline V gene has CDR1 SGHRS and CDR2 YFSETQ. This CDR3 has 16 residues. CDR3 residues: CASSSGLAGEIYEQYF. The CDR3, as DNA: TGCGCCAGCAGCAGCGGACTAGCGGGAGAAATCTACGAGCAGTACTTC.

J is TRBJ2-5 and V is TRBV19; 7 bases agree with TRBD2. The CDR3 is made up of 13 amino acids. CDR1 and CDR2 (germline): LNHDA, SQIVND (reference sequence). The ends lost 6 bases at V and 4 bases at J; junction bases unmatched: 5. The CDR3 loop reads CASRQTGGETQYF. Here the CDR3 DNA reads TGTGCCAGTAGACAGACGGGAGGAGAGACCCAGTACTTC.

CDR3 in amino acids: CASSQKQGPLMNTEAFF. The CDR3, as DNA: TGTGCCAGCAGCCAGAAACAGGGTCCCCTCATGAACACTGAAGCTTTCTTT. The chain has TRBV7-3 and TRBJ1-1; TRBD1 might be the D (6 bases). There are 17 residues in the CDR3. The germline V and J ends were trimmed by 5 bases and 0 bases, with 19 bases remaining between them. Per germline, CDR1 SGHTA and CDR2 FQGTGA.

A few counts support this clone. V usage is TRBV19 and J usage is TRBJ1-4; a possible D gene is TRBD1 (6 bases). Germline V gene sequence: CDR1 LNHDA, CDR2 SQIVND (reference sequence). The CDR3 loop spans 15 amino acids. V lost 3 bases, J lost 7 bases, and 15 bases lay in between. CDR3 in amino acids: CASSIDTGSGEKLFF. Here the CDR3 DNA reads TGTGCCAGTAGTATTGATACAGGGAGCGGTGAAAAACTGTTTTTT.

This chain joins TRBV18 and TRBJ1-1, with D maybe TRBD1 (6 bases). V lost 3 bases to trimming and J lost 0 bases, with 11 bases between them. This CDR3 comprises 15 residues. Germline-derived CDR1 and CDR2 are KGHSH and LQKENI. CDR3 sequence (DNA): TGTGCCAGCTCACCCCTCGGGACACTGAACACTGAAGCTTTCTTT. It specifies CASSPLGTLNTEAFF. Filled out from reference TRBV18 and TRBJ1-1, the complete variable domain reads NAGVMQNPRHLVRRRGQEARLRCSPMKGHSHVYWYRQLPEEGLKFMVYLQKENIIDESGMPKERFSAEFPKEGPSILRIQQVVRGDSAAYFCASSPLGTLNTEAFFGQGTRLTVV.

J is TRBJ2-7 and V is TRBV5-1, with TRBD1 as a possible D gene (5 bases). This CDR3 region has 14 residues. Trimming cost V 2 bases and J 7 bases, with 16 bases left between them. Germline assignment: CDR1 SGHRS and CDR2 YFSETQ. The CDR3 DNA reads TGCGCCAGCAGCTTTTCACAGGTCGGTGTGGAGCAGTACTTC. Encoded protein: CASSFSQVGVEQYF.

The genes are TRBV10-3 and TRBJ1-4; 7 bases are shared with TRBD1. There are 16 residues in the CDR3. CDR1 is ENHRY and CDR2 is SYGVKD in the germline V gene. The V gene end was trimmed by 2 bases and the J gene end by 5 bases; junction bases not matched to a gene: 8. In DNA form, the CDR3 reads TGTGCCATCAGTGAGGCGGTGGGGACAGAAAATGAAAAACTGTTTTTT. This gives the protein CAISEAVGTENEKLFF.